This TCR beta chain was profiled in a study of early T cells in non-severe SARS-CoV-2 infection. Whole-study context: Sequencing input comprised bulk RNA from unsorted whole blood; chain pairing was not available.

Per germline, CDR1 SGHNT and CDR2 YENEEA. J was trimmed by 6 bases and V by 5 bases; bases with no gene match: 11. This CDR3 comprises 16 residues. Individual cDNA molecules carried attached unique molecular identifiers. TCRdb used MiXCR to reprocess the 5' RACE reads, holding one entry per CDR3 protein. The sample gives approximately 69,000 distinct CDR3 sequences, roughly 12% of which show up once; approximately 6.4% is in the top ten. Comment on this clonotype: Its target is unknown.

Study findings and constraints: VDJdb matching skewed toward anti-spike CD8 responses, missing private and CD4 specificities.

The source material was whole blood. This clonotype originated in an adult who was a healthcare worker with PCR-confirmed SARS-CoV-2 infection or an uninfected control (not recorded which). The chain couples TRBV11-3 to TRBJ2-2; 8 positions match TRBD1. CDR3 DNA sequence: TGTGCCAGCAGCACATGGACAGGGTCTTACTCCGGGGAGCTGTTTTTT. Encoded protein: CASSTWTGSYSGELFF. Looking up the rest from reference TRBV11-3 and TRBJ2-2 gives the full variable domain: EAGVVQSPRYKIIEKKQPVAFWCNPISGHNTLYWYLQNLGQGPELLIRYENEEAVDDSQLPKDRFSAERLKGVDSTLKIQPAELGDSAVYLCASSTWTGSYSGELFFGEGSRLTVL.